A selection of T cell receptor beta chains follows, all from one sample in a study of cytomegalovirus exposure and HLA in healthy donors. TCRdb's copy holds only in-frame clones and misses some; the assay was immunoSEQ multiplex PCR. The sample consists of roughly 220,000 clones, 79% of them appearing once. The sequencing input was PBMCs. The receptor source for this set is a man in his forties or fifties in good health and CMV-seronegative. Both conserved end residues are part of each CDR3. D genes are given only for firm matches. Rows may omit the clone size; those that give it use once, few, many or a size class.

CDR3 protein	CDR3 DNA	V gene	D gene	J gene	clone size
CASSRTSGTDTQYF	TGTGCCAGCAGTCGGACTAGCGGGACTGATACGCAGTATTTT	TRBV6-6	TRBD2	TRBJ2-3	once
CASTRGRSADTQYF	TGTGCCAGCACTCGAGGGAGGAGCGCAGATACGCAGTATTTT	TRBV7-8	NA	TRBJ2-3	NA
CASSVQGANGYTF	TGTGCCAGTAGTGTTCAGGGGGCGAATGGCTACACCTTC	TRBV19	TRBD1	TRBJ1-2	few
CASSLALGLAGTTSTDTQYF	TGCGCCAGCAGCTTGGCCCTGGGACTAGCGGGTACAACTAGCACAGATACGCAGTATTTT	TRBV5-1	TRBD2	TRBJ2-3	NA
CASSTAGTRLYNEQFF	TGTGCCAGCAGCACGGCCGGGACTAGACTTTACAATGAGCAGTTCTTC	TRBV11-2	TRBD2	TRBJ2-1	NA
CASSPPITDTGELFF	TGTGCCAGCTCACCACCTATCACAGACACCGGGGAGCTGTTTTTT	TRBV18	NA	TRBJ2-2	few
CASSQGLAAYNEQFF	TGTGCCAGCAGCCAAGGGCTCGCGGCCTACAATGAGCAGTTCTTC	TRBV4-2	NA	TRBJ2-1	NA
CASSVSGRASETQYF	TGTGCCAGCAGCGTTAGCGGGAGGGCCTCAGAGACCCAGTACTTC	TRBV9	TRBD2	TRBJ2-5	NA
CASSGGGTQYF	TGTGCCAGCAGCGGCGGGGGTACGCAGTATTTT	TRBV7-3	TRBD2	TRBJ2-3	NA
CASSPETDRGDGYTF	TGTGCCAGCAGCCCCGAGACGGACAGGGGGGATGGCTACACCTTC	TRBV7-9	TRBD1	TRBJ1-2	NA
CASSASVSRTNEKLFF	TGTGCCAGCAGTGCCTCGGTGTCGAGGACTAATGAAAAACTGTTTTTT	TRBV6-6	NA	TRBJ1-4	few
CASNSDKNGYTF	TGTGCCAGCAATTCGGACAAGAATGGCTACACCTTC	TRBV6-5	NA	TRBJ1-2	NA
CASSKARGPWRSTEAFF	TGTGCCAGCAGCAAAGCGCGGGGACCGTGGCGGAGCACTGAAGCTTTCTTT	TRBV21-1	NA	TRBJ1-1	NA
CASSPDSRQPQHF	TGTGCCAGTAGCCCCGACAGTCGGCAGCCCCAGCATTTT	TRBV19	NA	TRBJ1-5	NA
CASSIWQQNYGYTF	TGTGCCAGTAGTATCTGGCAACAGAACTATGGCTACACCTTC	TRBV19	NA	TRBJ1-2	NA
CASSGQGGYGYTF	TGTGCCAGCAGCGGACAGGGTGGCTATGGCTACACCTTC	TRBV28	TRBD1	TRBJ1-2	NA
CASSRQGNTEAFF	TGCGCCAGCAGCCGACAGGGAAACACTGAAGCTTTCTTT	TRBV5-1	TRBD1	TRBJ1-1	NA
CASLVGAFSNQPQHF	TGTGCCAGCCTCGTGGGGGCCTTTAGCAATCAGCCCCAGCATTTT	TRBV28	NA	TRBJ1-5	NA
CASSQDKRTGELFF	TGCGCCAGCAGCCAAGATAAGCGCACCGGGGAGCTGTTTTTT	TRBV4-1	NA	TRBJ2-2	NA
CASRREGPGEQYF	TGTGCCAGCAGGCGGGAGGGCCCGGGGGAGCAGTACTTC	TRBV6-5	TRBD2	TRBJ2-7	NA
CASTSLQGNGYTF	TGTGCCAGCACTTCATTACAGGGTAATGGCTACACCTTC	TRBV25-1	NA	TRBJ1-2	NA
CASSLSAGFNEQFF	TGTGCCAGCAGCTTATCAGCGGGGTTCAATGAGCAGTTCTTC	TRBV7-8	TRBD2	TRBJ2-1	NA
CASILTGWVTEAFF	TGTGCCAGCATCCTGACAGGGTGGGTCACTGAAGCTTTCTTT	TRBV6-1	TRBD1	TRBJ1-1	once
CASSLDTNSPLHF	TGTGCCAGCAGCCTCGACACCAATTCACCCCTCCACTTT	TRBV4-2	NA	TRBJ1-6	NA
CASSWTGTGNYGYTF	TGCGCCAGCAGCTGGACCGGGACAGGGAACTATGGCTACACCTTC	TRBV5-1	TRBD1	TRBJ1-2	NA
CASRPSGSFEQFF	TGTGCCAGCAGACCTAGCGGGAGTTTTGAGCAGTTCTTC	TRBV7-9	TRBD2	TRBJ2-1	NA
CASSQDIKLAGAGANVLTF	TGTGCCAGCAGCCAAGATATTAAACTAGCGGGAGCTGGGGCCAACGTCCTGACTTTC	TRBV14	TRBD2	TRBJ2-6	NA
CASGASGRLSSYNEQFF	TGTGCCAGCGGGGCTAGCGGGAGGTTAAGCTCCTACAATGAGCAGTTCTTC	TRBV27	TRBD2	TRBJ2-1	NA
CSVGGYGTGRNYGYTF	TGCAGCGTTGGCGGGTACGGGACAGGGCGTAACTATGGCTACACCTTC	TRBV29-1	TRBD1	TRBJ1-2	few
CASSPTGRGYTF	TGTGCCAGCAGCCCGACAGGACGTGGCTACACCTTC	TRBV14	NA	TRBJ1-2	NA
CATSTRPANTEAFF	TGTGCCACCAGCACGCGGCCAGCCAACACTGAAGCTTTCTTT	TRBV15	NA	TRBJ1-1	NA
CASSQSGTSGSKRRTGELFF	TGCGCCAGCAGCCAATCCGGGACTAGCGGGAGCAAAAGAAGGACCGGGGAGCTGTTTTTT	TRBV4-1	TRBD2	TRBJ2-2	NA
CASSRTGGHNQPQHF	TGTGCCAGTTCTCGGACAGGGGGCCACAATCAGCCCCAGCATTTT	TRBV28	TRBD1	TRBJ1-5	NA
CASSPRGNTEAFF	TGTGCCAGCAGCCCAAGGGGGAACACTGAAGCTTTCTTT	TRBV9	NA	TRBJ1-1	NA
CASTTGGTNEKLFF	TGCGCCAGCACCACGGGAGGCACTAATGAAAAACTGTTTTTT	TRBV5-1	NA	TRBJ1-4	NA
CASSEQGGGRSNEQFF	TGTGCCAGCAGTGAACAAGGTGGCGGGAGAAGCAATGAGCAGTTCTTC	TRBV2	TRBD2	TRBJ2-1	NA
CASSPWTGPKTGNTIYF	TGTGCCAGCAGCCCATGGACAGGCCCCAAGACTGGAAACACCATATATTTT	TRBV11-2	TRBD1	TRBJ1-3	NA
CASSFGPGTRLAGEEQYF	TGTGCCAGCAGCTTTGGTCCTGGAACCCGACTAGCGGGAGAGGAGCAGTACTTC	TRBV11-2	TRBD2	TRBJ2-7	NA
CASSLLGTSSYNEQFF	TGTGCCAGCAGCTTGCTGGGGACTAGCAGCTACAATGAGCAGTTCTTC	TRBV5-4	TRBD2	TRBJ2-1	few
CASTLQGSGANVLTF	TGTGCCAGCACCCTACAGGGCTCTGGGGCCAACGTCCTGACTTTC	TRBV7-2	NA	TRBJ2-6	NA
CASSLAFLGPNTEAFF	TGTGCCAGCAGCTTAGCGTTTCTGGGGCCGAACACTGAAGCTTTCTTT	TRBV7-9	NA	TRBJ1-1	NA
CASSQGGSRGLETEAFF	TGTGCCAGCAGCCAAGGAGGGAGTAGGGGGCTGGAGACTGAAGCTTTCTTT	TRBV4-2	TRBD1	TRBJ1-1	NA
CASRPPGLHGSGANVLTF	TGTGCCAGTAGACCCCCGGGACTCCACGGCTCTGGGGCCAACGTCCTGACTTTC	TRBV19	NA	TRBJ2-6	NA
CASSPDRSSGNTIYF	TGTGCCAGCAGCCCGGACAGGAGCTCTGGAAACACCATATATTTT	TRBV28	TRBD1	TRBJ1-3	NA
CASSPGSAGANVLTF	TGTGCCAGCAGTCCAGGGTCCGCAGGGGCCAACGTCCTGACTTTC	TRBV28	NA	TRBJ2-6	once
CASRSDQVPGELFF	TGTGCCAGTAGAAGCGACCAAGTCCCCGGGGAGCTGTTTTTT	TRBV19	NA	TRBJ2-2	NA
CASSLAGPRLTGEAFF	TGCGCCAGCAGCTTAGCGGGCCCCAGGCTAACCGGTGAAGCTTTCTTT	TRBV5-1	NA	TRBJ1-1	NA
CSVETGDRLVGDTQYF	TGCAGCGTTGAGACGGGAGACAGACTAGTAGGGGATACGCAGTATTTT	TRBV29-1	NA	TRBJ2-3	few
CASSLRGLNTGELFF	TGCGCCAGCAGCCTGAGGGGGTTGAACACCGGGGAGCTGTTTTTT	TRBV5-1	NA	TRBJ2-2	NA
CASSIGDSEAFF	TGTGCCAGCAGTATCGGGGACTCTGAAGCTTTCTTT	TRBV7-9	NA	TRBJ1-1	NA
CASSYGTSGRLGEQYF	TGTGCCAGCAGTTACGGAACTAGCGGGAGGCTTGGCGAGCAGTACTTC	TRBV6-5	TRBD2	TRBJ2-7	NA
CASSFSTGVAGGVDNEQFF	TGTGCCAGCAGCTTCTCTACGGGGGTAGCGGGAGGCGTCGACAATGAGCAGTTCTTC	TRBV9	TRBD2	TRBJ2-1	NA
CATSRGTQGGNQPQHF	TGTGCCACCAGCAGAGGGACACAGGGTGGCAATCAGCCCCAGCATTTT	TRBV15	NA	TRBJ1-5	few
CSVEEQGQETWGYTF	TGCAGCGTTGAAGAGCAGGGACAGGAAACTTGGGGCTACACCTTC	TRBV29-1	TRBD1	TRBJ1-2	NA
CASSLGGPYGYTF	TGTGCCAGCAGCTTAGGAGGGCCCTACGGCTACACCTTC	TRBV7-9	NA	TRBJ1-2	NA
CASSSTGQEYYEQYF	TGTGCCAGCTCATCGACCGGACAGGAGTACTACGAGCAGTACTTC	TRBV18	TRBD1	TRBJ2-7	few
CASSHKQGAPEAFF	TGCGCCAGCAGCCATAAACAGGGGGCTCCTGAAGCTTTCTTT	TRBV4-1	TRBD1	TRBJ1-1	once
CATSQSSGANVLTF	TGCGCCACCTCACAGAGCTCTGGGGCCAACGTCCTGACTTTC	TRBV5-1	NA	TRBJ2-6	NA
CAISESSWEGYNEQFF	TGTGCCATCAGTGAGTCGAGCTGGGAGGGCTACAATGAGCAGTTCTTC	TRBV10-3	TRBD2	TRBJ2-1	NA
CASRRDRGYNSPLHF	TGTGCCAGCAGGAGGGACAGGGGATATAATTCACCCCTCCACTTT	TRBV6-5	TRBD1	TRBJ1-6	NA